Below, 4 T cell receptor beta chains from the same sample are listed, as sequenced in a study of shared clonotypes between healthy human individuals. The data were produced by immunoSEQ multiplex PCR, yet TCRdb's version contains in-frame clones alone and is incomplete. The sample has fewer than 600,000 clones, around 79% seen once. Input material: PBMCs. The source is a middle-aged woman in good health. Some clones in this sample may be carry-over from other donors' samples.

As regards this clone: This is likely a read error, given that the CDR3 carries no conserved phenylalanine or tryptophan at its end. The limits of the CDR3 on the DNA are not certain, so only TCRdb's listed CDR3 is given. The chain uses TRBV5-6 and TRBJ1-1. CDR1 SGHDT and CDR2 YYEEEE come from the germline V gene. Termini included, the CDR3 measures 12 amino acids. CDR3 sequence: CASSFVSDPPTV.

This rearrangement joins TRBV6-4 to TRBJ2-1, with D perhaps matching TRBD2 (6 bases). V was pared by 1 base and J by 8 bases, with 18 bases between. The germline V gene encodes CDR1 MRHNA and CDR2 SNTAGT. This CDR3 is 16 amino acids long. In DNA form, the CDR3 reads TGTGCCAGCAGTGACTATCCCAAAGGTAGGGAGGATGAGCAGTTCTTC. Translating it yields CASSDYPKGREDEQFF.

V usage is TRBV5-1 and J usage is TRBJ2-7; 12 nucleotides match TRBD1. CDR1 SGHRS and CDR2 YFSETQ come from the germline V gene. V shed 6 bases and J 6 bases; nucleotides not matched to a gene: 7. The CDR3 is 14 amino acids. The CDR3 coding sequence is TGCGCCAGCACACCGGGACAGGGGGCCCGCGAGCAGTACTTC. This codes for CASTPGQGAREQYF.

V gene TRBV5-1 combines with J gene TRBJ2-2; possibly TRBD1 for D (6 bases). Looked up from germline, CDR1 is SGHRS and CDR2 is YFSETQ. The CDR3 consists of 15 residues. The ends were cut back, 3 bases at V and 3 bases at J, with 12 bases in the middle. CDR3 in DNA: TGCGCCAGCAGCTCGGAGGCAGGGGACACCGGGGAGCTGTTTTTT. Residues: CASSSEAGDTGELFF.